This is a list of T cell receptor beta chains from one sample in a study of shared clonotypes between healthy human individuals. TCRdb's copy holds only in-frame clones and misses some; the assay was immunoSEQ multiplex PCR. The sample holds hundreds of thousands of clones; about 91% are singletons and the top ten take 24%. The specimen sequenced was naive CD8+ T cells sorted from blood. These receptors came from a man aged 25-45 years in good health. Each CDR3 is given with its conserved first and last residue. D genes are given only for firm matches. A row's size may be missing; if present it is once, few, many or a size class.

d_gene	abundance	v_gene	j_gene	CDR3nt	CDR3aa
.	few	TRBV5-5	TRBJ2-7	TGTGCCAGCAGCTTGGGTCGGGGGCTCGAGCAGTACTTC	CASSLGRGLEQYF
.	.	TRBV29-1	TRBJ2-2	TGCAGCGTTTGGGGGGGCGTATCAAACACCGGGGAGCTGTTTTTT	CSVWGGVSNTGELFF
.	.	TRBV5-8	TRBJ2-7	TGTGCCAGCAGCTTGCCGGTTCACACCTACGAGCAGTACTTC	CASSLPVHTYEQYF
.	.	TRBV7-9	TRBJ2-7	TGTGCCAGCAGCCCGGGGGACGACTACGAGCAGTACTTC	CASSPGDDYEQYF
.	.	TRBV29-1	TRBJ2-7	TGCAGCGTTGTGGAGGGTCCCTCCTACGAGCAGTACTTC	CSVVEGPSYEQYF
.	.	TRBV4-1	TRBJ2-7	TGCGCCAGCAGCCAAGTGACAGGTTCCTCCTACGAGCAGTACTTC	CASSQVTGSSYEQYF
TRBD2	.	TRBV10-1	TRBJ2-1	TGCGCCAGCAGTGAGTCGGGTAGCGGGAGTGTGGATGAGCAGTTCTTC	CASSESGSGSVDEQFF
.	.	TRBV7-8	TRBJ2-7	TGTGCCAGCAGCTTACTCAGCGACGAGCAGTACTTC	CASSLLSDEQYF
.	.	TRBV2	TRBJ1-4	TGTGCCAGCAGTGTTCCCCCCAAATCTCAGGGGTTGGATGAAAAACTGTTTTTT	CASSVPPKSQGLDEKLFF
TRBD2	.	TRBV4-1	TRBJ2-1	TGCGCCAGCAGCCATGTCCGGGAGGGCCCGTTCGGTGAGCAGTTCTTC	CASSHVREGPFGEQFF
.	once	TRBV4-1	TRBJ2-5	TGCGCCAGCAGCCCCGGGACCGCCAGGAGGCAAGAGACCCAGTACTTC	CASSPGTARRQETQYF
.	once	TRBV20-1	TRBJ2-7	TGCAGTGCTAAACCCAGGGAGCAGTACTTC	CSAKPREQYF
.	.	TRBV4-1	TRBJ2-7	TGCGCCAGCAGCCAGGCAGAAACAGGATCCTACGAGCAGTACTTC	CASSQAETGSYEQYF
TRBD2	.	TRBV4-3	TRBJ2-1	TGCGCCAGCAGCCAATCTCCGGGACTAGCCTACAATGAGCAGTTCTTC	CASSQSPGLAYNEQFF
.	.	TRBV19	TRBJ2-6	TGTGCCAGTACCAACGCCGACTGGGTGGCTGATATGCGAGGGGCCAACGTCCTGACTTTC	CASTNADWVADMRGANVLTF
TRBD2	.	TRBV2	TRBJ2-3	TGTGCCAGCAGTGAGGGGGAGGGGGATACGCAGTATTTT	CASSEGEGDTQYF
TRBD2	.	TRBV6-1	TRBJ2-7	TGTGCCAGCAGTGGGTGGACTAGCGGGAGGGTGGGCTTCTACGAGCAGTACTTC	CASSGWTSGRVGFYEQYF
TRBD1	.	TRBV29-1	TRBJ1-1	TGCAGCGTTGCCGCGGGGACAGGGAGGGGCACTGAAGCTTTCTTT	CSVAAGTGRGTEAFF
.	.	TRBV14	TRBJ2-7	TGTGCCAGCAGCCAGGAGCTGGTATACGAGCAGTACTTC	CASSQELVYEQYF
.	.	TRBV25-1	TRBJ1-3	TGTGCCAGCATCGGACATGAGCCCCACTCTGGAAACACCATATATTTT	CASIGHEPHSGNTIYF
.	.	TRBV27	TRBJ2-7	TGTGCCAGCAGTTTCACACTAGCCACCCTCTCCTACGAGCAGTACTTC	CASSFTLATLSYEQYF
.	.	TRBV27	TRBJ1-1	TGTGCCAGCAGGGTGGCGGGGGGGAACACTGAAGCTTTCTTT	CASRVAGGNTEAFF
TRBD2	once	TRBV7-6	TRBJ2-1	TGTGCCAGCAGCCTAACAAGGACTAGCGGAGGGAGCTCCTACAATGAGCAGTTCTTC	CASSLTRTSGGSSYNEQFF
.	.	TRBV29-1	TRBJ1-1	TGCAGCGGGTTCGCGGACCTGAACACTGAAGCTTTCTTT	CSGFADLNTEAFF
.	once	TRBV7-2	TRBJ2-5	TGTGCCAGCAGCCTGAAGGATGGAGCGTGGGAGACCCAGTACTTC	CASSLKDGAWETQYF
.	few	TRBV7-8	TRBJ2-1	TGTGCCAGCAGCCTACTGACAGGAGCCTTAGGGAGGGCTCAGTTCTTC	CASSLLTGALGRAQFF
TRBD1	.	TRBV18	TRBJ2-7	TGTGCCAGCTCACCCACAGGGGGCAACTCCTACGAGCAGTACTTC	CASSPTGGNSYEQYF
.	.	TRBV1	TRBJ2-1	TGCACCAGCGACAAAGACAGCGTTCATGGGAATGAGCAGTTCTTC	CTSDKDSVHGNEQFF
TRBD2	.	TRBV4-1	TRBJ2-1	TGCGCCAGCAGCCCTCGAGCGGGAGTAAACAATGAGCAGTTCTTC	CASSPRAGVNNEQFF
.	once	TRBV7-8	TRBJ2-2	TGTGCCAGCAGGGACCAGACCGGGGAGCTGTTTTTT	CASRDQTGELFF
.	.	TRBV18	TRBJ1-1	TGTGCCAGCTCACCAGTGGAGTACACTGAAGCTTTCTTT	CASSPVEYTEAFF
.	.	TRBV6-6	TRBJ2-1	TGTGCCAGCACAACTGGAGAGGGGCAGTTCTTC	CASTTGEGQFF
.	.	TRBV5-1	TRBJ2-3	TGCGCCAGCAGCCCTGACTCATTCACAGATACGCAGTATTTT	CASSPDSFTDTQYF
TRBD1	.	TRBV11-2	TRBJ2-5	TGTGCCAGCAGCTTAGGGGGGACAGGGCGCCCCCGGACCCAGTACTTC	CASSLGGTGRPRTQYF
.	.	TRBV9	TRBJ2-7	TGTGCCAGCAGCCCCTACTTTTCTTCCTACGAGCAGTACTTC	CASSPYFSSYEQYF
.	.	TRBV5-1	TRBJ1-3	TGCGCCAGCGGGCTAGACACGAACTCTGGAAACACCATATATTTT	CASGLDTNSGNTIYF
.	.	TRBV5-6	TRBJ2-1	TGTGCCAGCAGCTTGGGTCCGTTCGCCATGACATCCTACAATGAGCAGTTCTTC	CASSLGPFAMTSYNEQFF
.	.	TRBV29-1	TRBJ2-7	TGCAGCGTTGTGAGTCCCGGTAGGGGAATCGGCTACGAGCAGTACTTC	CSVVSPGRGIGYEQYF
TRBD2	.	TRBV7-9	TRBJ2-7	TGTGCCAGCAGCTTTGTCGGACTAGCGGGCTACGAGCAGTACTTC	CASSFVGLAGYEQYF
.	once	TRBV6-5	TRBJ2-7	TGTGCCAGCACCTCCGACTCCTCCTACGAGCAGTACTTC	CASTSDSSYEQYF
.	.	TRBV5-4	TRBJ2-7	TGTGCCAGCAGCCCCTTCGGATACGAGCAGTACTTC	CASSPFGYEQYF
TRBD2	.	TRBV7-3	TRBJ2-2	TGTGCCAGCAGCTCCGGGACTAGCGGGAGGTCCGGCGGGGAGCTGTTTTTT	CASSSGTSGRSGGELFF
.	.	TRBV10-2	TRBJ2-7	TGCGCCAGCAGCCGAGTCTGGAAAAGCGAGCAGTACTTC	CASSRVWKSEQYF
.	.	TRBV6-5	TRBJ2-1	TGTGCCAGCAGCACCCTCACAACAGGGAACGAGCAGTTCTTC	CASSTLTTGNEQFF
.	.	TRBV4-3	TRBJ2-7	TGCGCCAGCAGCCCCGGGAGTCAGGGGGGCTCCTACGAGCAGTACTTC	CASSPGSQGGSYEQYF
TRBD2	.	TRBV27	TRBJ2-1	TGTGCCAGCAGTTTAGGTAGCGGGAGATATGAGCAGTTCTTC	CASSLGSGRYEQFF
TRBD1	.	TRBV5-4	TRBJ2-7	TGTGCCAGCAGCTCGGGGACAGGGTTCGACGAGCAGTACTTC	CASSSGTGFDEQYF
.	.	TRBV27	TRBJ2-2	TGTGCCAGCAGTCCGCATCCCACGGGGGCGAACACCGGGGAGCTGTTTTTT	CASSPHPTGANTGELFF
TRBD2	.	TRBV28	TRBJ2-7	TGTGCCAGCAGTTTCTTGACTAGCGGGATGGGGGAGCAGTACTTC	CASSFLTSGMGEQYF
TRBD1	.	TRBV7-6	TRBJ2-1	TGTGCCAGCAGCTCTACGACAGGGTTCGGTTTGAATGAGCAGTTCTTC	CASSSTTGFGLNEQFF
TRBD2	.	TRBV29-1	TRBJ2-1	TGCAGCGTTGAGGGACTAGCAGGTTACAATGAGCAGTTCTTC	CSVEGLAGYNEQFF
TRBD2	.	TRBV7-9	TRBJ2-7	TGTGCCAGCAGCCCGAAGACTAGCGGGACGTTCTCCTACGAGCAGTACTTC	CASSPKTSGTFSYEQYF
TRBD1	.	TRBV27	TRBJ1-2	TGTGCCAGCAGTTCCCACCCCGGACAGGGAACATCGGCGTTGAAGGGCTACACCTTC	CASSSHPGQGTSALKGYTF
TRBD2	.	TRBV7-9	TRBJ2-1	TGTGCCAGCAGCTCTAGACTAGCGGGAGATCTAAATGAGCAGTTCTTC	CASSSRLAGDLNEQFF
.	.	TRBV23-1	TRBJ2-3	TGCGCCAGCAGCCGGGACACTCAAGGAGAACCTCACTTCACAGATGCGCAGTATTTT	CASSRDTQGEPHFTDAQYF
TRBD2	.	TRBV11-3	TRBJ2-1	TGTGCCAGCAGCGTACGGGGGGACTGGGCCAATGAGCAGTTCTTC	CASSVRGDWANEQFF